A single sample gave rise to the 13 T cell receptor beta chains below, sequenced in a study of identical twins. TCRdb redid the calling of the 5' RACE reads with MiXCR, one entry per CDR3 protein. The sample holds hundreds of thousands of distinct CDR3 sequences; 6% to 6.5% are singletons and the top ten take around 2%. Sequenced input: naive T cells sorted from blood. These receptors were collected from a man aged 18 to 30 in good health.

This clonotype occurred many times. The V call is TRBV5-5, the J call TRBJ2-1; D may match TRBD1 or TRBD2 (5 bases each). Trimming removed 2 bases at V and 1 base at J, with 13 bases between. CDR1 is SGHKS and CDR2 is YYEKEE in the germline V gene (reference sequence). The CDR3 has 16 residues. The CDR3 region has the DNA TGTGCCAGCAGCTTAACTAGGGGTGGGTCCTACAATGAGCAGTTCTTC. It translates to CASSLTRGGSYNEQFF. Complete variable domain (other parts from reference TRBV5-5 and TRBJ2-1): DAGVTQSPTHLIKTRGQQVTLRCSPISGHKSVSWYQQVLGQGPQFIFQYYEKEERGRGNFPDRFSARQFPNYSSELNVNALLLGDSALYLCASSLTRGGSYNEQFFGPGTRLTVL.

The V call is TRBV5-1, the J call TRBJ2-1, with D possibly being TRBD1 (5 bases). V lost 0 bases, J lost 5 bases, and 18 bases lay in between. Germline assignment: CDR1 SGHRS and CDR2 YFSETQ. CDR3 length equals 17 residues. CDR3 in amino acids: CASSLVQGFKHDNEQFF. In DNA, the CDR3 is TGCGCCAGCAGCTTGGTGCAGGGCTTCAAACACGACAATGAGCAGTTCTTC.

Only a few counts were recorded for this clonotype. DNA for the CDR3: TGTGCCAGCAGCTTAGTCGTAGGGGAGGGGATTGTGAATGAGCAGTTCTTC. Translation gives CASSLVVGEGIVNEQFF. V and J are TRBV7-8 and TRBJ2-1, with 7 bases that match TRBD2. Looked up from germline, CDR1 is SGHVS and CDR2 is FQNEAQ. After removal of 1 base from V and 7 bases from J, the junction contained 13 bases not matched to a gene. The CDR3 has 17 amino acids. The whole variable domain, filled in from reference TRBV7-8 and TRBJ2-1, reads GAGVSQSPRYKVAKRGQDVALRCDPISGHVSLFWYQQALGQGPEFLTYFQNEAQLDKSGLPSDRFFAERPEGSVSTLKIQRTQQEDSAVYLCASSLVVGEGIVNEQFFGPGTRLTVL.

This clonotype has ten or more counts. For the CDR3, the DNA is TGTGCCACCAGCGGAGAGACAGGAGGAGAGACCCAGTACTTC. Translated: CATSGETGGETQYF. This chain uses TRBV24-1 with TRBJ2-5, with TRBD1 as a possible D gene (6 bases). CDR3 length equals 14 residues. In germline, CDR1 is KGHDR, CDR2 SFDVKD. The V end lost 7 bases, the J end lost 4 bases, and 15 bases lay between the germline ends.

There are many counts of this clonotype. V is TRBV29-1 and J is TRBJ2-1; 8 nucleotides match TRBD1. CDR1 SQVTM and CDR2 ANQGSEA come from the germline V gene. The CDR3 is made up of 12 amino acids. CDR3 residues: CSVGQGYNEQFF. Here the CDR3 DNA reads TGCAGTGTCGGACAGGGCTACAATGAGCAGTTCTTC.

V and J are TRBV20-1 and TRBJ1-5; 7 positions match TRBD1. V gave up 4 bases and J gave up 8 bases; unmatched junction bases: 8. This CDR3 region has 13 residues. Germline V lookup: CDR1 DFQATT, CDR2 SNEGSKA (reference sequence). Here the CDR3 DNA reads TGCAGTGCTACACCAGGGGGTCTTGAGCCCCAGCATTTT. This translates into CSATPGGLEPQHF.

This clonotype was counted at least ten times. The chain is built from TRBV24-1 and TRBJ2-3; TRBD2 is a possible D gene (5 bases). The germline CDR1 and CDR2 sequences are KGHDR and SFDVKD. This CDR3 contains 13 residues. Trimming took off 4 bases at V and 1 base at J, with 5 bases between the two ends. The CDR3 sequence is CATSERGTDTQYF. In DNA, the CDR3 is TGTGCCACCAGTGAGCGGGGCACAGATACGCAGTATTTT.

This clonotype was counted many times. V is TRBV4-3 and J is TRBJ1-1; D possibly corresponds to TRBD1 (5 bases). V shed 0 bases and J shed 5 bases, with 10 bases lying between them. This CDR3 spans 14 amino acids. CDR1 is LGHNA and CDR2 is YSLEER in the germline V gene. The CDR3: CASSQDWGRTEAFF. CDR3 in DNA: TGCGCCAGCAGCCAAGATTGGGGGAGAACTGAAGCTTTCTTT.

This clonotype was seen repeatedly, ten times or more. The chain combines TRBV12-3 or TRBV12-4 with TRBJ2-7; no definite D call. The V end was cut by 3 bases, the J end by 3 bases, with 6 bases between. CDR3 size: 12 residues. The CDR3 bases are TGTGCCAGCAGTTTCAGCCACTACGAGCAGTACTTC. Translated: CASSFSHYEQYF.

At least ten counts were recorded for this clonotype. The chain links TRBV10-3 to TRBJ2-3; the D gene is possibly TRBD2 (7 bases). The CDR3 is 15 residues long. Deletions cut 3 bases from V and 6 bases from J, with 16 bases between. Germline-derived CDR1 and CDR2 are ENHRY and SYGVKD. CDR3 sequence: CAISDGGASGDTQYF. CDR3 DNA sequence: TGTGCCATCAGTGATGGGGGCGCTAGCGGCGATACGCAGTATTTT.

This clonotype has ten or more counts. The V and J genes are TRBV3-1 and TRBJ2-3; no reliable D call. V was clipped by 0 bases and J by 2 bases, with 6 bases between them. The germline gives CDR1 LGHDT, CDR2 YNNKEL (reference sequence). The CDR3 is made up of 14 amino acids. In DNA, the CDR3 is TGTGCCAGCAGCCAAGATCCGGCCACAGATACGCAGTATTTT. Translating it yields CASSQDPATDTQYF.

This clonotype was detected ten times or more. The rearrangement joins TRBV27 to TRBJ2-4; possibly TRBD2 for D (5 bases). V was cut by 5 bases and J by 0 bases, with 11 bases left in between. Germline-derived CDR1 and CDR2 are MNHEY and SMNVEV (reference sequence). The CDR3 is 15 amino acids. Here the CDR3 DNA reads TGTGCCAGCAGTATGGGAGCGCTAGCCAAAAACATTCAGTACTTC. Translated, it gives CASSMGALAKNIQYF.

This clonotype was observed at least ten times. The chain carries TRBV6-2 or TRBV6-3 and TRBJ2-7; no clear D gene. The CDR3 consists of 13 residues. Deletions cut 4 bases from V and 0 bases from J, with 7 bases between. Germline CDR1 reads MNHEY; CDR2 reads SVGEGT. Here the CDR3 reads CASSSLPSYEQYV. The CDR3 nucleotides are TGTGCCAGCAGTTCCCTACCCTCCTACGAGCAGTACGTC.